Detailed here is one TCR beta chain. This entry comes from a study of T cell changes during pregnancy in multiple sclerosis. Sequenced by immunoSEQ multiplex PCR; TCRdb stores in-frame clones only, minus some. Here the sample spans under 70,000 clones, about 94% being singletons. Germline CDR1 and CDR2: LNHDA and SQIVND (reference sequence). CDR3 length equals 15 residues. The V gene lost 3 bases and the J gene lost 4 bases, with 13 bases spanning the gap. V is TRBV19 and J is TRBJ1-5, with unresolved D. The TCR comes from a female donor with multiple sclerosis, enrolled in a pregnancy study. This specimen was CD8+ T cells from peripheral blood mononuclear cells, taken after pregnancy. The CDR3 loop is CASSMGSQANQPQHF. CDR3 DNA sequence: TGTGCCAGTAGTATGGGCAGTCAGGCTAATCAGCCCCAGCATTTT. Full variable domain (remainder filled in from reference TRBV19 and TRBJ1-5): DGGITQSPKYLFRKEGQNVTLSCEQNLNHDAMYWYRQDPGQGLRLIYYSQIVNDFQKGDIAEGYSVSREKKESFPLTVTSAQKNPTAFYLCASSMGSQANQPQHFGDGTRLSIL.